The 19 T cell receptor beta chains listed next were all sequenced from one sample in a study of monozygotic twins with inflammatory bowel disease. Reanalyzing the 5' RACE reads, TCRdb keeps one entry per CDR3 protein, without DNA. The table for this sample gives about 160,000 distinct CDR3 sequences. Sequenced: blood. The receptors were sampled from a human donor with ulcerative colitis or Crohn's disease, or a healthy co-twin of an affected twin (not recorded which).

CDR3 protein: CASSFGGAMNTEAFF. The chain carries TRBV28 and TRBJ1-1; TCRdb returns TRBD1, unconfirmable since there is no DNA. The germline V gene has CDR1 MDHEN and CDR2 SYDVKM. CDR3 length equals 15 residues.

V usage is TRBV5-4 and J usage is TRBJ1-4. Germline V CDR1 and CDR2: SGHNT, YYREEE (reference sequence). The CDR3 is made up of 13 amino acids. The CDR3 is CASSFGETKKLFF.

The chain couples TRBV5-1 to TRBJ1-2; the TCRdb D gene call, TRBD1, has no DNA to confirm it. The germline CDR1 and CDR2 sequences are SGHRS and YFSETQ. The CDR3 contains 15 residues. CDR3 loop: CASSLQGRKDYGYTF. The variable domain in full, completed from reference TRBV5-1 and TRBJ1-2, reads KAGVTQTPRYLIKTRGQQVTLSCSPISGHRSVSWYQQTPGQGLQFLFEYFSETQRNKGNFPGRFSGRQFSNSRSEMNVSTLELGDSALYLCASSLQGRKDYGYTFGSGTRLTVV.

This chain uses TRBV12-3 or TRBV12-4 with TRBJ2-7; TCRdb reports TRBD1, a call that lacks DNA to check it against. CDR3 size: 14 residues. The CDR3 is CASSHPDRFYEQYF.

V is TRBV20-1 and J is TRBJ1-1. Per the germline V gene, CDR1 is DFQATT and CDR2 is SNEGSKA (reference sequence). The CDR3 is 13 amino acids. This chain's CDR3 is CSARDIGSTEAFF.

This rearrangement joins TRBV12-5 to TRBJ1-5. CDR1 is LGHNT and CDR2 is FRNRAP in the germline V gene. The CDR3 loop spans 11 amino acids. The CDR3 protein is CASGPTEPQHF.

J is TRBJ2-5 and V is TRBV20-1; TCRdb calls TRBD2, which cannot be checked without DNA. CDR3 size: 13 residues. The germline CDR1 and CDR2 sequences are DFQATT and SNEGSKA (reference sequence). Here the CDR3 reads CSARRIGLETQYF.

The chain combines TRBV20-1 with TRBJ2-5; TCRdb calls TRBD2, which cannot be checked without DNA. This CDR3 is 13 amino acids long. Germline V gene sequence: CDR1 DFQATT, CDR2 SNEGSKA (reference sequence). CDR3 region: CSATRLGQETQYF.

The chain combines TRBV29-1 with TRBJ2-1; TCRdb outputs TRBD1, but without DNA this stays unchecked. CDR3 length: 17 amino acids. Germline CDR1 is SQVTM and CDR2 is ANQGSEA. CDR3 residues: CSVEDPFGQGAWNEQFF.

This chain connects TRBV28 to TRBJ1-5. This CDR3 region has 16 residues. Germline CDR1 MDHEN, CDR2 SYDVKM. The CDR3 loop is CASSPSRVYGNQPQHF.

This sequence joins TRBV20-1 and TRBJ1-2. Germline CDR1 DFQATT, CDR2 SNEGSKA (reference sequence). The CDR3 runs 15 residues. CDR3 loop: CSAPRGFSTSGGYTF.

V is TRBV20-1 and J is TRBJ1-1; TCRdb's D call of TRBD1 is untestable without DNA. CDR3 length equals 17 residues. Germline values: CDR1 DFQATT, CDR2 SNEGSKA (reference sequence). CDR3 amino acids: CSARAFQGGYGDTEAFF.

V is TRBV3-1 and J is TRBJ2-1; TCRdb designates TRBD1, a call that cannot be tested without DNA. The CDR3 totals 13 residues. Germline values: CDR1 LGHDT, CDR2 YNNKEL (reference sequence). The CDR3 protein is CASSQGGGNEQFF.

V usage is TRBV7-2 and J usage is TRBJ2-5. The CDR3 consists of 11 residues. From germline, CDR1 is SGHTA and CDR2 FQGNSA. The chain's CDR3 is CASSLGNPQYF.

The chain joins TRBV6-2 or TRBV6-3 to TRBJ1-6; TCRdb designates TRBD1, a call that cannot be tested without DNA. Germline CDR1 and CDR2: MNHEY and SVGEGT. CDR3 length: 13 amino acids. The CDR3 region is CASSGQGDSPLHF.

V usage is TRBV5-6 and J usage is TRBJ2-1; TCRdb's assignment of TRBD1 cannot be checked, as there is no DNA. This CDR3 is 14 amino acids long. Germline values: CDR1 SGHDT, CDR2 YYEEEE. CDR3 loop: CASSLSTGMSEQFF.

The V call is TRBV20-1, the J call TRBJ2-2; TCRdb calls TRBD2, which cannot be checked without DNA. CDR3 length: 19 residues. The germline V gene has CDR1 DFQATT and CDR2 SNEGSKA (reference sequence). The CDR3 protein is CSARALTSGRARATGELFF.

V usage is TRBV20-1 and J usage is TRBJ2-3. Looked up from germline, CDR1 is DFQATT and CDR2 is SNEGSKA (reference sequence). CDR3 size: 14 residues. CDR3 in amino acids: CSARRSRRTDTQYF.

This chain uses TRBV3-1 with TRBJ1-2. Germline CDR1 LGHDT, CDR2 YNNKEL (reference sequence). The CDR3 is 14 residues long. The CDR3 here is CASSQDLTGYGYTF.